The 13 T cell receptor beta chains given below trace back to one sample, sequenced in a study of identical twins. TCRdb reprocessed the 5' RACE reads with MiXCR, giving one entry per CDR3 protein. This repertoire shows about 200,000 distinct CDR3 sequences, 6.5% to 8% found once; its top ten account for more than 14%. These same data were also listed under a study on T cells expressing NK-cell markers.

Sequences were obtained from CD8+ T cells sorted from blood. The origin of the receptors is a woman between 18 and 30 years old in good health.

This clonotype was found many times. The chain couples TRBV29-1 to TRBJ2-5, with 9 bases aligning to TRBD1. The V gene end was trimmed by 4 bases and the J gene end by 5 bases; junction bases not matched to a gene: 14. This CDR3 is built from 16 residues. Germline lookup yields CDR1 SQVTM and CDR2 ANQGSEA. CDR3 DNA: TGCAGCGTTGTTTCGGGCGGGACAGGGCTCTTGGAGACCCAGTACTTC. Residues: CSVVSGGTGLLETQYF.

This chain connects TRBV2 to TRBJ1-2; TRBD1 might be the D (5 bases). The CDR3 runs to 15 residues. Germline loops: CDR1 SNHLY, CDR2 FYNNEI. Deletions cut 3 bases from V and 1 base from J, with 12 bases between. In DNA form, the CDR3 reads TGTGCCAGCAGTGACTTGTTGGGGGATAACTATGGCTACACCTTC. Its translation is CASSDLLGDNYGYTF.

This clonotype was found many times. V is TRBV5-8 and J is TRBJ2-1; 7 bases line up with TRBD2. V lost 5 bases and J lost 6; bases outside the gene matches: 2. Germline V gene lookup returns CDR1 SGHTS and CDR2 YDEGEE. This CDR3 contains 12 residues. The CDR3 here is CASRSGINEQFF. As DNA, the CDR3 is TGTGCCAGCAGAAGCGGGATCAATGAGCAGTTCTTC.

The J gene is TRBJ1-4, the V gene TRBV7-6; no clear D. CDR1 is SGHVS, CDR2 FNYEAQ, per germline. Trimming shortened V by 4 bases and J by 7 bases, and 13 bases separated the two germline ends. The CDR3 runs 14 residues. The chain's CDR3 is CASSSGVLGEKLFF. CDR3 nucleotide sequence: TGTGCCAGCAGCTCCGGCGTTTTGGGTGAAAAACTGTTTTTT.

The chain uses TRBV20-1 and TRBJ2-1; TRBD2 matches at 9 bases. Trimming cost V 6 bases and J 1 base; bases outside gene matches: 7. The germline CDR1 and CDR2 sequences are DFQATT and SNEGSKA (reference sequence). This CDR3 contains 15 residues. This CDR3 is CSAIETSGSYNEQFF. The CDR3 DNA reads TGCAGTGCCATAGAAACTAGCGGGTCCTACAATGAGCAGTTCTTC.

This clonotype has at least ten counts. This rearrangement joins TRBV9 to TRBJ2-1; possibly TRBD2 for D (5 bases). This CDR3 region has 14 residues. Germline loops: CDR1 SGDLS, CDR2 YYNGEE. With 4 bases removed from V and 1 base from J, the gap between germline ends came to 9 bases. The CDR3 coding sequence is TGTGCCAGCAGCCCCTGGAGGTCCTACAATGAGCAGTTCTTC. It codes for CASSPWRSYNEQFF.

The rearrangement joins TRBV3-1 to TRBJ2-1, with D possibly TRBD2 on 6 matching bases. The V end was cut by 1 base, the J end by 6 bases, with 13 bases between. Germline CDR1 and CDR2: LGHDT and YNNKEL (reference sequence). The CDR3 spans 15 residues. CDR3 sequence: CASSQVGTGSNEQFF. The CDR3 region has the DNA TGTGCCAGCAGCCAAGTAGGGACTGGTAGCAATGAGCAGTTCTTC.

Comment on this clonotype: A far larger clone is only one base removed, so a read error is likely. The rearrangement links TRBV11-2 to TRBJ2-7; the match to TRBD1 covers 8 bases. The CDR3 sequence is 13 residues long. CDR1 is SGHAT and CDR2 is FQNNGV in the germline V gene. CDR3 in DNA: TGTTCCAGCAGCTTCGGACAGGGCTACGAGCAGTACTTC. Translation gives CSSSFGQGYEQYF.

This clonotype showed up just a few times. V gene TRBV5-5 combines with J gene TRBJ2-7, with 8 bases aligning to TRBD1. V lost 2 bases and J lost 5; bases outside the gene matches: 9. The CDR3 loop spans 15 amino acids. CDR1 SGHKS and CDR2 YYEKEE come from the germline V gene (reference sequence). The CDR3 sequence: CASSFSGQGGNEQYF. For the CDR3, the DNA is TGTGCCAGCAGCTTCTCCGGACAGGGAGGAAACGAGCAGTACTTC.

This clonotype appeared many times. The chain carries TRBV12-3 or TRBV12-4 and TRBJ1-2; no clear D. V lost 5 bases, J lost 5 bases, and 9 bases lay in between. CDR3 length: 12 amino acids. The CDR3 nucleotides are TGTGCCAGCAGTCCCGAGCCGTATGGCTACACCTTC. It yields the protein CASSPEPYGYTF.

Ten or more counts support this clonotype. The chain employs TRBV29-1 and TRBJ2-2; D is undetermined. The V and J ends lost 1 base and 3 bases respectively, with 6 bases between them. The CDR3 totals 13 residues. CDR1 is SQVTM, CDR2 ANQGSEA, per germline. CDR3 amino acids: CSVEGADTGELFF. The CDR3 DNA follows: TGCAGCGTTGAAGGGGCAGACACCGGGGAGCTGTTTTTT.

This clonotype occurred a few times. V is TRBV6-2 or TRBV6-3 and J is TRBJ2-3; 12 positions agree with TRBD2. Germline-derived CDR1 and CDR2 are MNHEY and SVGEGT. The J segment lost 1 base and the V segment lost 3 bases, leaving 8 bases of the junction unmatched. The length of the CDR3 is 18 residues. This CDR3 reads CASSYETSGSFRTDTQYF. The CDR3, as DNA: TGTGCCAGCAGTTATGAGACTAGCGGGAGCTTTCGCACAGATACGCAGTATTTT.

This chain joins TRBV27 and TRBJ2-7; TRBD1 aligns across 7 bases. The CDR3 length is 13 residues. V lost 6 bases to trimming and J lost 6 bases; unmatched junction nucleotides: 8. Germline V gene sequence: CDR1 MNHEY, CDR2 SMNVEV (reference sequence). The CDR3 bases are TGTGCCAGCAGCACCGAGACAGGGTTCGAGCAGTACTTC. Protein: CASSTETGFEQYF.